Shown below are 6 T cell receptor beta chains from a single sample sequenced in a study of blood T cell repertoires in COVID-19. Method: immunoSEQ multiplex PCR; TCRdb's copy keeps in-frame clones and lacks some. The sample yields about 270,000 clones, approximately 88% seen once. The sequencing sample was made of PBMCs or T cells enriched from blood (not recorded which). Receptors originate from a woman aged 40 to 49 with acute COVID-19.

The chain links TRBV7-2 to TRBJ2-2, with 7 bases aligning to TRBD1. The CDR3 totals 16 residues. V lost 3 bases to trimming and J lost 6 bases; unmatched junction nucleotides: 10. Germline assignment: CDR1 SGHTA and CDR2 FQGNSA. The CDR3 loop is CASSFRQGDPPGELFF. In DNA form, the CDR3 reads TGTGCCAGCAGCTTTCGACAGGGTGATCCACCCGGGGAGCTGTTTTTT.

Only a few counts were recorded for this clone. V and J are TRBV11-3 and TRBJ1-1; D is uncertain. The CDR3 has 14 residues. CDR1 and CDR2 from the germline V gene are SGHNT and YENEEA. Trimming left V 5 bases short and J 0 bases short, with 10 bases between. CDR3 bases: TGTGCCAGCAGCCCCGGGTCCGTGAACACTGAAGCTTTCTTT. Translating gives CASSPGSVNTEAFF. Full variable domain (missing parts from reference TRBV11-3 and TRBJ1-1): EAGVVQSPRYKIIEKKQPVAFWCNPISGHNTLYWYLQNLGQGPELLIRYENEEAVDDSQLPKDRFSAERLKGVDSTLKIQPAELGDSAVYLCASSPGSVNTEAFFGQGTRLTVV.

The V gene is TRBV19, the J gene TRBJ2-1; 7 positions match TRBD1. V gave up 5 bases and J gave up 7 bases; unmatched junction bases: 8. CDR3 length equals 14 residues. Germline V gene sequence: CDR1 LNHDA, CDR2 SQIVND (reference sequence). CDR3 DNA: TGTGCCAGTAGTTCCGGGACAGTGCGGAATGAGCAGTTCTTC. This codes for CASSSGTVRNEQFF.

V usage is TRBV11-3 and J usage is TRBJ2-7; tentatively, D is TRBD2 (6 bases). The V gene lost 5 bases and the J gene lost 0 bases, with 14 bases spanning the gap. CDR1 and CDR2 from the germline V gene are SGHNT and YENEEA. The CDR3 is 15 residues long. For the CDR3, the DNA is TGTGCCAGCAGCCTAAAGACGGGAGCCTCCTACGAGCAGTACGTC. As protein: CASSLKTGASYEQYV.

The chain has TRBV5-1 and TRBJ1-2; D is possibly TRBD1 (5 bases). This CDR3 is built from 11 residues. Deletions cut 4 bases from V and 5 bases from J, with 6 bases between. Germline-derived CDR1 and CDR2 are SGHRS and YFSETQ. DNA of the CDR3: TGCGCCAGCAGCACAGGTTATGGCTACACCTTC. As protein: CASSTGYGYTF. Combining the CDR3 with reference TRBV5-1 and TRBJ1-2 gives the whole variable domain KAGVTQTPRYLIKTRGQQVTLSCSPISGHRSVSWYQQTPGQGLQFLFEYFSETQRNKGNFPGRFSGRQFSNSRSEMNVSTLELGDSALYLCASSTGYGYTFGSGTRLTVV.

J is TRBJ1-6 and V is TRBV6-1; possibly TRBD1 for D (6 bases). CDR1 and CDR2 (germline): MNHNS, SASEGT. Trimming took 2 bases from V and 8 from J, leaving 13 bases between them. This CDR3 has 15 residues. The CDR3 bases are TGTGCCAGCAGTGAAATTGGGGGCCGGGATTCACCCCTCCACTTT. Residues: CASSEIGGRDSPLHF.